This is a list of T cell receptor beta chains from one sample in a study of T cells in Graves' hyperthyroidism and ophthalmopathy. Using its own MiXCR run on the multiplex PCR reads, TCRdb lists one record per CDR3 protein. The sample records around 380,000 distinct CDR3 sequences, about 13% being singletons. Material for sequencing was blood. Receptor source: a young man with Graves' hyperthyroidism that later progressed to Graves' ophthalmopathy. CDR3s include the opening cysteine and the closing phenylalanine or tryptophan. A D gene is named only where the DNA matches it firmly. Size tells how often a clone was seen (once, few, many) or the class of an expanded clone, and some rows leave it out.

J,V,D,size,CDR3,DNA
TRBJ1-2,TRBV6-1,TRBD1,many,CASSAHRDSPYGYTF,TGTGCCAGCAGTGCTCACCGGGACAGCCCTTATGGCTACACCTTC
TRBJ1-5,TRBV12-3/TRBV12-4,TRBD1,many,CASTPTGGGQPQHF,TGTGCCAGCACCCCGACAGGGGGAGGTCAGCCCCAGCATTTT
TRBJ1-6,TRBV7-9,TRBD1,NA,CASSLFTGGGSYNSPLHF,TGTGCCAGCAGCCTATTCACAGGGGGAGGCTCCTATAATTCACCCCTCCACTTT
TRBJ2-5,TRBV5-1,NA,few,CASSLEQSKAETQYF,TGCGCCAGCAGCTTGGAACAGAGTAAAGCGGAGACCCAGTACTTC
TRBJ2-2,TRBV19,NA,NA,CASSIGILNTGELFF,TGTGCCAGTAGTATCGGGATTCTAAACACCGGGGAGCTGTTTTTT
TRBJ2-2,TRBV5-1,TRBD1,NA,CASSFIPGQGLNTGELFF,TGCGCCAGCAGCTTCATTCCGGGACAGGGATTAAACACCGGGGAGCTGTTTTTT
TRBJ2-5,TRBV5-6,TRBD1,NA,CASSLFFQGQGTRETQYF,TGTGCCAGCAGCTTGTTCTTTCAGGGACAGGGGACTCGGGAGACCCAGTACTTC
TRBJ2-3,TRBV11-3,NA,many,CASSLGLREDTQYF,TGTGCCAGCAGCCTCGGACTAAGGGAAGATACGCAGTATTTT
TRBJ1-1,TRBV12-5,NA,many,CASGLQGKSTEAFF,TGTGCTAGTGGTTTACAGGGAAAGTCCACTGAAGCTTTCTTT
TRBJ2-5,TRBV3-1,TRBD1,NA,CASSYTGGKETQYF,TGTGCCAGCAGCTATACAGGGGGAAAAGAGACCCAGTACTTC
TRBJ1-5,TRBV5-1,TRBD1,many,CASSPGTGGPNQPQHF,TGCGCCAGCAGCCCCGGGACAGGGGGCCCCAATCAGCCCCAGCATTTT
TRBJ1-2,TRBV19,NA,many,CASTKNSADTNYGYTF,TGTGCCAGTACTAAAAATAGCGCAGACACTAACTATGGCTACACCTTC
TRBJ2-1,TRBV20-1,NA,many,CSARGVRGADNEQFF,TGCAGTGCTAGGGGTGTAAGGGGGGCAGACAATGAGCAGTTCTTC
TRBJ1-2,TRBV12-5,NA,many,CASGLNQGAYGYTF,TGTGCTAGTGGTTTGAATCAGGGAGCCTATGGCTACACCTTC
TRBJ1-5,TRBV6-2/TRBV6-3,NA,many,CASRDGTAGNQPQHF,TGTGCCAGCAGGGACGGGACGGCGGGCAATCAGCCCCAGCATTTT
TRBJ2-2,TRBV5-8,TRBD1,many,CARWDRGNTGELFF,TGTGCCAGGTGGGACAGGGGGAACACCGGGGAGCTGTTTTTT
TRBJ1-5,TRBV7-9,NA,many,CASSLTGYNQPQHF,TGTGCCAGCAGCTTAACAGGGTACAATCAGCCCCAGCATTTT
TRBJ2-5,TRBV11-2,TRBD2,many,CASRPLAGTSQETQYF,TGTGCCAGCAGACCACTAGCGGGGACATCACAAGAGACCCAGTACTTC
TRBJ1-2,TRBV3-1,NA,NA,CASSPRAEYGYTF,TGTGCCAGCAGCCCACGGGCAGAGTATGGCTACACCTTC
TRBJ1-1,TRBV28,NA,many,CASIGGAVNTEAFF,TGTGCCAGCATCGGGGGGGCGGTGAACACTGAAGCTTTCTTT
TRBJ2-1,TRBV20-1,NA,NA,CSARARVTGEQFF,TGCAGTGCTAGGGCCCGGGTTACTGGTGAGCAGTTCTTC
TRBJ1-2,TRBV4-1,NA,NA,CASSHQGGDTSLYGYTF,TGCGCCAGCAGCCACCAAGGAGGGGACACCTCTCTCTATGGCTACACCTTC
TRBJ1-1,TRBV10-3,NA,many,CAISETGDTGEAFF,TGTGCCATCAGTGAGACGGGGGATACCGGTGAAGCTTTCTTT
TRBJ2-7,TRBV15,TRBD2,many,CATSSPSGSSYEQYF,TGTGCCACCAGCAGTCCTAGCGGGAGCTCCTACGAGCAGTACTTC
TRBJ2-3,TRBV5-1,TRBD1,many,CASSPGGTGGLTDTQYF,TGCGCCAGCAGCCCGGGGGGGACAGGGGGCCTCACAGATACGCAGTATTTT
TRBJ2-6,TRBV28,NA,many,CASTRRSSGANVLTF,TGTGCCAGCACCCGACGGTCTTCTGGGGCCAACGTCCTGACTTTC
TRBJ2-4,TRBV20-1,TRBD2,few,CSARLAGGGPGKNIQYF,TGCAGTGCTAGACTAGCGGGGGGGGGTCCAGGTAAAAACATTCAGTACTTC
TRBJ1-5,TRBV18,NA,NA,CASSPSTGRLGQPQHF,TGTGCCAGCTCACCATCCACAGGGCGGTTGGGTCAGCCCCAGCATTTT
TRBJ2-7,TRBV4-1,TRBD2,once,CASSQRPTSGGSYEQYF,TGCGCCAGCAGCCAGCGACCTACTAGCGGGGGCTCCTACGAGCAGTACTTC
TRBJ1-1,TRBV5-6,NA,NA,CASGLGPGALNTEAFF,TGTGCCAGCGGCTTGGGCCCAGGGGCCTTGAACACTGAAGCTTTCTTT
TRBJ2-7,TRBV5-1,NA,NA,CASFRGGPDGEQYF,TGCGCCAGCTTCCGGGGAGGCCCTGACGGGGAGCAGTACTTC
TRBJ2-7,TRBV7-8,NA,NA,CASSPAGWATYEQYF,TGTGCCAGCAGCCCGGCCGGGTGGGCGACCTACGAGCAGTACTTC
TRBJ2-7,TRBV20-1,NA,few,CSAPTTGSEQYF,TGCAGTGCTCCAACTACAGGGAGCGAGCAGTACTTC
TRBJ2-5,TRBV6-1,TRBD1,many,CASSKSGQGRETQYF,TGTGCCAGCAGTAAATCGGGACAGGGGAGAGAGACCCAGTACTTC
TRBJ2-1,TRBV12-3/TRBV12-4,TRBD2,NA,CASRRTSGGHYNEQFF,TGTGCCAGCAGACGTACTAGCGGGGGGCACTACAATGAGCAGTTCTTC
TRBJ2-3,TRBV6-1,TRBD2,NA,CASRLTSGGPDTQYF,TGTGCCAGCAGATTGACTAGCGGGGGCCCAGATACGCAGTATTTT
TRBJ2-5,TRBV27,NA,many,CASRPVGVQETQYF,TGTGCCAGCAGACCAGTGGGGGTTCAAGAGACCCAGTACTTC
TRBJ2-7,TRBV28,TRBD1,NA,CASSAPGQIGEQYF,TGTGCCAGCAGTGCCCCGGGACAGATCGGGGAGCAGTACTTC
TRBJ2-5,TRBV20-1,TRBD2,many,CSIKDFSGGAVETQYF,TGCAGTATTAAAGACTTTAGCGGGGGGGCGGTGGAGACCCAGTACTTC